The clone carrying this T cell receptor (beta chain) appeared a few times. Its antigen is undetermined. This specimen comes from a study of human T cells and chemical hapten exposure. About the research overall: Upper-back patch tests with 0.01% DPC were read at 6 days. The study's findings and limits: TCRs exceeding 1 in 1000 frequency stayed unchanged with DPC sensitization. Given that the donors had alopecia, their immune response may differ from that seen in healthy people.

MiXCR, run by TCRdb on the RACE reads, gives a single entry per CDR3 protein. The sample shows about 48,000 distinct CDR3 sequences, 9.9% of them seen only once. Time point denoted: patch test 3, about 24 weeks after DPC sensitization. The treatment: therapeutic diphenylcyclopropenone sensitization with weekly scalp DPC. The CDR3 loop spans 15 amino acids. The ends were cut back, 0 bases at V and 0 bases at J, with 9 bases in the middle. Germline CDR1 reads DFQATT; CDR2 reads SNEGSKA (reference sequence). Sequencing was performed on whole blood, taken in connection with sensitization to the hapten diphenylcyclopropenone (DPC). This clonotype was sampled from a middle-aged woman with alopecia areata. Some clones in this sample may be carry-over from other donors' samples. The gene calls are TRBV20-1 and TRBJ2-4, with D possibly matching TRBD2 (6 bases). The CDR3 sequence: CSARDSGLAKNIQYF. In DNA, the CDR3 is TGCAGTGCTAGAGATAGCGGTTTAGCCAAAAACATTCAGTACTTC.